This T cell receptor (beta chain) originates from a study of control samples from healthy donors and cancer patients. Sequencing used immunoSEQ multiplex PCR; TCRdb keeps in-frame clones, though not all of them. The sample yields some 120,000 clones, about 95% seen once. The CDR3 has 14 residues. Trimming stripped 5 bases from V and 1 base from J, with 12 bases between. Germline V gives CDR1 SNHLY, CDR2 FYNNEI. Sequencing was done on a sample of blood. The TCR was taken from a man aged 30 to 39 in good health. The chain couples TRBV2 to TRBJ2-7; possibly TRBD1 for D (5 bases). The CDR3 is CASSTRGISYEQYF. CDR3 nucleotide sequence: TGTGCCAGCAGTACAAGGGGTATTTCCTACGAGCAGTACTTC.